There are many counts of the clone carrying this T cell receptor beta chain. Its antigen is not identified. Unique molecular identifiers tagged the TCR beta cDNA libraries. Via MiXCR, TCRdb re-called the PCR reads, giving one row per CDR3 protein. The sample carries over 250,000 distinct CDR3 sequences, about 40% recorded once. This entry belongs to a study of post-analysis software for immune sequencing data. Whole-study findings and limits: With TRBV5-6, TRBV5-1 and TRBV20-1 included, about five TRBV segments were more frequent in patients than in controls.

Trimming at V came to 2 bases and at J to 7 bases, leaving 9 bases not matched to a gene. Germline CDR1 and CDR2: SGHRS and YFSETQ. The CDR3 consists of 15 residues. This clonotype was obtained from a girl aged 5 to 17 with multiple sclerosis. The chain links TRBV5-1 to TRBJ2-1, with 7 nucleotides matching TRBD2. The sample taken for sequencing was blood. The CDR3 region is CASSLDGRRGNEQFF. Written as DNA, the CDR3 is TGCGCCAGCAGCTTAGACGGGAGGAGAGGGAATGAGCAGTTCTTC.